This TCR beta chain was sequenced for a study of CD8 T cells in Susac syndrome. In the study overall: Of the sequenced Susac syndrome patients, six had active disease and 8 or 9 were in remission. When blood was drawn, patients with Susac syndrome were on intravenous immunoglobulin alone, on corticosteroids, or therapy-naive.

RNA totalling about 0.5 to 1 ug underwent reverse transcription with random hexamers. Amplification of TCR beta CDR3 used immunoSEQ multiplex PCR across 54 Vbeta and 13 Jbeta. TCRdb passed the immunoSEQ multiplex PCR reads through MiXCR, listing each CDR3 protein once. This repertoire shows 150,000 to 190,000 distinct CDR3 sequences, 90% to 95% found once; its top ten account for about 0.16%. The CDR3 consists of 14 residues. Germline-derived CDR1 and CDR2 are LNHNV and YYDKDF (reference sequence). V shed 1 base and J shed 0 bases, with 5 bases lying between them. The TEMRA cells underwent FACS enrichment, while the CD8+ and CD4+ T cells underwent negative isolation.

The TCR was taken from a human donor with Susac syndrome. V and J are TRBV15 and TRBJ2-3; D is uncertain. Source material: CD4+ T cells from PBMCs. CDR3 nucleotides: TGTGCCACCAGCAGAGGGCCTAGCACAGATACGCAGTATTTT. This gives the protein CATSRGPSTDTQYF.